This T cell receptor beta chain was profiled in a study of post-analysis software for immune sequencing data. Looking at the study overall: Recorded subtypes: relapsing-remitting, secondary progressive, progressive-relapsing; some patients unannotated. General study points: Among multiple sclerosis patients, normalized Chao1 diversity was significantly below that of controls. Samples made in the same batch grouped tightly together by F measure. Patients used a few TRBV segments, including TRBV5-6, TRBV5-1 and TRBV20-1, more often than controls.

Unique molecular identifiers tagged the TCR beta cDNA libraries. Out of 1 to 10 million T cells, about 500,000 cDNA molecules were generated. TCRdb called the PCR reads again in MiXCR, with one record for every CDR3 protein. The data hold 750,000 to 950,000 distinct CDR3 sequences, with approximately 53% observed a single time. Germline CDR1 reads MNHEY; CDR2 reads SMNVEV (reference sequence). The germline V and J ends were trimmed by 3 bases and 3 bases, with 18 bases remaining between them. The CDR3 covers 16 residues. Note on this clonotype: Its antigen is not known.

This chain connects TRBV27 to TRBJ2-7; D is unclear. The sequence was obtained from a girl aged 10 to 17 with multiple sclerosis. Material for sequencing was blood. This CDR3 reads CASSFSGMVGIYEQYF. Written as DNA, the CDR3 is TGTGCCAGCAGTTTCAGTGGCATGGTGGGTATCTACGAGCAGTACTTC.